Below, one TCR beta chain is given with its context. V shed 1 base and J 7 bases; nucleotides not matched to a gene: 11. From germline, CDR1 is SGHRS and CDR2 YFSETQ. CDR3 length equals 16 residues. The data originate from a study of graft-versus-host responses after intestinal transplantation. Sequenced by immunoSEQ multiplex PCR; TCRdb stores in-frame clones only, minus some. Of 24,000 or so clones listed, approximately 87% are singletons. The TCR was taken from a human patient who received an intestinal transplant, so some T cells may come from the graft donor. Sequenced here: PBMCs, sampled approximately four weeks after intestinal transplant. The chain combines TRBV5-1 with TRBJ2-1, with 7 bases fitting TRBD2. Written as DNA, the CDR3 is TGCGCCAGCAGCTTGCGGAAGCGGGAAGTCGAGAATGAGCAGTTCTTC. Protein: CASSLRKREVENEQFF.